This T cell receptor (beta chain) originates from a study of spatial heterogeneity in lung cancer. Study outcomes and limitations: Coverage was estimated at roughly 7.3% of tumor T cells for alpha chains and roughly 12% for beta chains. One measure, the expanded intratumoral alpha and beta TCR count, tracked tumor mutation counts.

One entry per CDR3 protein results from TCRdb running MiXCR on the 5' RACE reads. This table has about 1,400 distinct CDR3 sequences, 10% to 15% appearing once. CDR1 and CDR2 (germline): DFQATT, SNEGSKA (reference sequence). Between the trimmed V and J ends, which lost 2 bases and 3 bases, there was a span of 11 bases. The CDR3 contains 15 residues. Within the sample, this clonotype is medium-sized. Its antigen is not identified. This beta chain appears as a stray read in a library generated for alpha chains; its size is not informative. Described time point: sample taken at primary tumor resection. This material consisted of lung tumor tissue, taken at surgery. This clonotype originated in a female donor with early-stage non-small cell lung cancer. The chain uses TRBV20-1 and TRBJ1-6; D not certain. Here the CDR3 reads CSARNSGNYNSPLHF. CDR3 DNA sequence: TGCAGTGCTAGAAATTCGGGAAACTATAATTCACCCCTCCACTTT.